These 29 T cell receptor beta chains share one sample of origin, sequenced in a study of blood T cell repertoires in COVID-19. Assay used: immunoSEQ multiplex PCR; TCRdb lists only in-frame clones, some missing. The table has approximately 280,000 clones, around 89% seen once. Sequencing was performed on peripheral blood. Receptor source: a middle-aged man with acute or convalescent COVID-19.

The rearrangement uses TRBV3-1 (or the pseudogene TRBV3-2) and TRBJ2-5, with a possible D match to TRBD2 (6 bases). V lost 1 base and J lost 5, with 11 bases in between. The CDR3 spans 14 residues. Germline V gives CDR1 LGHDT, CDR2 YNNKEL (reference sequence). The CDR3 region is CASSQVGGGETQYF. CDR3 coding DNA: TGTGCCAGCAGCCAAGTGGGAGGAGGGGAGACCCAGTACTTC.

Here the CDR3 DNA reads TGTGCCACCAGTGACAACAGGGAAAGCACTGAAGCTTTCTTT. It encodes CATSDNRESTEAFF. The chain is built from TRBV24-1 and TRBJ1-1; tentative D call: TRBD1 (6 bases). CDR3 size: 14 residues. The ends were cut back, 4 bases at V and 4 bases at J, with 12 bases in the middle. The germline CDR1 and CDR2 sequences are KGHDR and SFDVKD.

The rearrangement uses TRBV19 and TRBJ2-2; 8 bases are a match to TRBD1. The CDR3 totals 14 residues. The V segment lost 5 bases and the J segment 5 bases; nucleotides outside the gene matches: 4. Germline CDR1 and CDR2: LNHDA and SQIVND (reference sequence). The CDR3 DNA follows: TGTGCCAGTAGTTCAGGGGGCTGGACCGGGGAGCTGTTTTTT. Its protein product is CASSSGGWTGELFF.

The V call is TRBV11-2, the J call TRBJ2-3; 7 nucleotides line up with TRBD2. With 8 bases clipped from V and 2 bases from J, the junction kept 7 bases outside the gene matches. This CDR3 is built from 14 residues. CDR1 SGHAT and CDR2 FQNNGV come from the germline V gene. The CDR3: CASGGEIPTDTQYF. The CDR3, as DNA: TGTGCCAGCGGGGGGGAAATACCCACAGATACGCAGTATTTT.

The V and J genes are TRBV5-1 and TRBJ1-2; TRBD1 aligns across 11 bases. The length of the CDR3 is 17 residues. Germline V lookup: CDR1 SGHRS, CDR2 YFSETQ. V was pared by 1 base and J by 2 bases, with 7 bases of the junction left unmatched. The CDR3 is CASSLPPGQGANYGYTF. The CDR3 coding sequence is TGCGCCAGCAGCTTGCCCCCAGGACAGGGGGCGAACTATGGCTACACCTTC.

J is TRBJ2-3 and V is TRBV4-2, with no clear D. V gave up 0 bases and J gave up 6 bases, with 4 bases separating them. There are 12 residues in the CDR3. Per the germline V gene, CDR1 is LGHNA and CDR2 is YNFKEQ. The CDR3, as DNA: TGTGCCAGCAGCCAAGATTCGGATACGCAGTATTTT. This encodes CASSQDSDTQYF.

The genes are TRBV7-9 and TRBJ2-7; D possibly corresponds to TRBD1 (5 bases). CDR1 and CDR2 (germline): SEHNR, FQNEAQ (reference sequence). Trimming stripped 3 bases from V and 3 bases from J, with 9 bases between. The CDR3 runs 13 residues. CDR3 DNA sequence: TGTGCCAGCAGCTTCACAGGAAACTACGAGCAGTACTTC. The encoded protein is CASSFTGNYEQYF.

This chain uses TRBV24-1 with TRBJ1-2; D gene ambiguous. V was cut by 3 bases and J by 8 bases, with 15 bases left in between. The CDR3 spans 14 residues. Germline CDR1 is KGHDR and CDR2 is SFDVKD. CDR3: CATSDGGPLFGYTF. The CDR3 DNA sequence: TGTGCCACCAGTGATGGAGGTCCTCTGTTCGGCTACACCTTC.

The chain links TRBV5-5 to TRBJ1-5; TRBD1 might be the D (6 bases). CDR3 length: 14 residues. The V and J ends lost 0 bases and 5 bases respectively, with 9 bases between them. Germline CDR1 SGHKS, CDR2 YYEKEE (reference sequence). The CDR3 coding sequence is TGTGCCAGCAGCTTGGAGGGGGTGGATCAGCCCCAGCATTTT. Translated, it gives CASSLEGVDQPQHF.

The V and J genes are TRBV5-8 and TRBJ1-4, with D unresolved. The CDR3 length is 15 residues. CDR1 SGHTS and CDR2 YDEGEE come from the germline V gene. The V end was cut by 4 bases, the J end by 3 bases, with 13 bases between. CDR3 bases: TGTGCCAGCAGCCCCCCTGGGAGGGCTAATGAAAAACTGTTTTTT. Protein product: CASSPPGRANEKLFF.

This chain's CDR3 is CASSLAGGGSTEAFF. The CDR3 bases are TGCGCCAGCAGCTTGGCCGGAGGGGGCTCTACTGAAGCTTTCTTT. The V call is TRBV5-1, the J call TRBJ1-1; TRBD1 agrees at 7 bases. V lost 0 bases, J lost 5 bases, and 7 bases stayed unmatched. From germline, CDR1 is SGHRS and CDR2 YFSETQ. This CDR3 has 15 residues.

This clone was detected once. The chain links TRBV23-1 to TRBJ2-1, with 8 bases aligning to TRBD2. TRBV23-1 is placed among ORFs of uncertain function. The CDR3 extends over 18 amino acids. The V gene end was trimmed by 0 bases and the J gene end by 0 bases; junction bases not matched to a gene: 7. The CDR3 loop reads CASSQSATSGCSYNEQFF. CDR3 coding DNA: TGCGCCAGCAGTCAATCCGCTACTAGCGGTTGCTCCTACAATGAGCAGTTCTTC.

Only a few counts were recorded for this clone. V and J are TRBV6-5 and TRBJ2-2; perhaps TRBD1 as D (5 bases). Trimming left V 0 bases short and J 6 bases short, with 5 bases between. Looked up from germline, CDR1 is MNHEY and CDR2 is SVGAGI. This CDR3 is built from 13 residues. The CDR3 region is CASSYSRAGELFF. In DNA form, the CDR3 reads TGTGCCAGCAGTTACTCCAGGGCCGGGGAGCTGTTTTTT.

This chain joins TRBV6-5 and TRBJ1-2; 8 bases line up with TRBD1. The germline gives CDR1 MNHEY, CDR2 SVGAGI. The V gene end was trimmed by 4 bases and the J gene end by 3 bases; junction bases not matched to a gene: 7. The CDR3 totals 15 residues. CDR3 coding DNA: TGTGCCAGCAGTTTCGATCAGGGGGCGGACTATGGCTACACCTTC. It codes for CASSFDQGADYGYTF.

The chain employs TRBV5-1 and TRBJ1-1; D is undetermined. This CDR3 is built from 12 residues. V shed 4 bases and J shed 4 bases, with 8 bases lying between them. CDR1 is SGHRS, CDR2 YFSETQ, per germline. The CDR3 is CASSPGGTEAFF. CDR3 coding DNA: TGCGCCAGCAGCCCCGGTGGCACTGAAGCTTTCTTT. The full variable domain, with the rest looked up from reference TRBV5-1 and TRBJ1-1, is KAGVTQTPRYLIKTRGQQVTLSCSPISGHRSVSWYQQTPGQGLQFLFEYFSETQRNKGNFPGRFSGRQFSNSRSEMNVSTLELGDSALYLCASSPGGTEAFFGQGTRLTVV.

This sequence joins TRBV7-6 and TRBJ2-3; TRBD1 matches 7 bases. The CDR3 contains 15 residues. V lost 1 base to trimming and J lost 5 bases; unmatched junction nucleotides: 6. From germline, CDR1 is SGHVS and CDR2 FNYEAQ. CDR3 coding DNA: TGTGCCAGCAGCTTAGTAGGGGGCGTTAGAGATACGCAGTATTTT. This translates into CASSLVGGVRDTQYF.

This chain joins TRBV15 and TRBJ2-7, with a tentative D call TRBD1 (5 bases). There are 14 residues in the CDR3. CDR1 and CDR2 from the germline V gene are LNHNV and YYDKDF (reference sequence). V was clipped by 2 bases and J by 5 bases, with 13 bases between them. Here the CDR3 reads CATSRKGSGDEQYF. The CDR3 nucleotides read TGTGCCACCAGCAGAAAGGGGTCCGGAGACGAGCAGTACTTC.

This CDR3 is CASSPFSSGGIETQYF. CDR3 sequence (DNA): TGTGCCAGCAGCCCCTTCAGTAGCGGGGGAATAGAGACCCAGTACTTC. The chain recombines TRBV7-8 with TRBJ2-5; the match to TRBD2 covers 9 bases. Trimming removed 5 bases from V and 4 bases from J; junction bases left unmatched: 11. CDR1 and CDR2 from the germline V gene are SGHVS and FQNEAQ. This CDR3 contains 16 residues. The whole variable domain, remainder taken from reference TRBV7-8 and TRBJ2-5, is GAGVSQSPRYKVAKRGQDVALRCDPISGHVSLFWYQQALGQGPEFLTYFQNEAQLDKSGLPSDRFFAERPEGSVSTLKIQRTQQEDSAVYLCASSPFSSGGIETQYFGPGTRLLVL.

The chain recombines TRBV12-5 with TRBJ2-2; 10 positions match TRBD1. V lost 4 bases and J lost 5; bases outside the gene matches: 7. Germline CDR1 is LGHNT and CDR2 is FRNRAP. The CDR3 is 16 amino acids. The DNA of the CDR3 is TGTGCTAGTGGTTCTCCGACAGGGGGCATAACCGGGGAGCTGTTTTTT. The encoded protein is CASGSPTGGITGELFF.

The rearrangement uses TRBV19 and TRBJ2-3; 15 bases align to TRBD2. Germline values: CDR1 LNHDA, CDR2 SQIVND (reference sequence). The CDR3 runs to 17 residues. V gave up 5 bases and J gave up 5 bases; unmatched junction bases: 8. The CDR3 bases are TGTGCCAGTAGTGCGTGGACTAGCGGGGGGGTAGTAGATACGCAGTATTTT. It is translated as CASSAWTSGGVVDTQYF.

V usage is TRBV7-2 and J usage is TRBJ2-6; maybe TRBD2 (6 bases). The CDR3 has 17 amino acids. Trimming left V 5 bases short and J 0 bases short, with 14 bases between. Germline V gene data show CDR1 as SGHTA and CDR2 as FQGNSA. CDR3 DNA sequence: TGTGCCAGCAGCCCGAGGAGGGATCGCTCTGGGGCCAACGTCCTGACTTTC. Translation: CASSPRRDRSGANVLTF.

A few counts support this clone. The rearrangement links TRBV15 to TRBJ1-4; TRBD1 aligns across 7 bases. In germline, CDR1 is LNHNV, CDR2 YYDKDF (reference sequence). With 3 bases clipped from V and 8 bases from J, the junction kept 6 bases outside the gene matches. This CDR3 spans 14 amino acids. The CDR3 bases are TGTGCCACCAGCAGCGGAGGGGGCCAGGAAAAACTGTTTTTT. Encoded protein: CATSSGGGQEKLFF.

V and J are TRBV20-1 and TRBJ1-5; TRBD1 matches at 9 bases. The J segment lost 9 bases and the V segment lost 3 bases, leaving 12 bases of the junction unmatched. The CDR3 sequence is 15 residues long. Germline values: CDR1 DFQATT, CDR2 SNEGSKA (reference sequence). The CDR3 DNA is TGCAGTGCTAGTCTCGGGACAGGGCCCGAAGGGCCCCAGCATTTT. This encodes CSASLGTGPEGPQHF.

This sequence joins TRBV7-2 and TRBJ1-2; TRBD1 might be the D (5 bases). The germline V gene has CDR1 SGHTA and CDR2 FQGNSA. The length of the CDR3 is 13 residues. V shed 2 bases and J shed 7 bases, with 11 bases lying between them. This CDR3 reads CASSLSWGPGYTF. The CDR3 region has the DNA TGTGCCAGCAGCTTATCCTGGGGCCCTGGCTACACCTTC.

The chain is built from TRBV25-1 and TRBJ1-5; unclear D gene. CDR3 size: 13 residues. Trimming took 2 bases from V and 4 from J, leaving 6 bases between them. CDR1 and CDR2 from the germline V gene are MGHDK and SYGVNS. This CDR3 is CASSEGGNQPQHF. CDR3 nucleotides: TGTGCCAGCAGTGAAGGCGGAAATCAGCCCCAGCATTTT.

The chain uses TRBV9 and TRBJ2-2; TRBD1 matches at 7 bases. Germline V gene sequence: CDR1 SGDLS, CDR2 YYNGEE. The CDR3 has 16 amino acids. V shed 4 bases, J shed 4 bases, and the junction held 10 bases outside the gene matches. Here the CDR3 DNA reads TGTGCCAGCAGCCAGTCGACAGGGATGGGCACCGGGGAGCTGTTTTTT. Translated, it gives CASSQSTGMGTGELFF.

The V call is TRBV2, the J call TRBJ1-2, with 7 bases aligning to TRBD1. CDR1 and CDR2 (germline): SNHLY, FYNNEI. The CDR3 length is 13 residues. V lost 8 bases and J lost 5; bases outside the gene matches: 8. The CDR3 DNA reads TGTGCCAGCCTACCGACAGGGCGGTATGGCTACACCTTC. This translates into CASLPTGRYGYTF. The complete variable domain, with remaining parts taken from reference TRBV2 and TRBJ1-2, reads EPEVTQTPSHQVTQMGQEVILRCVPISNHLYFYWYRQILGQKVEFLVSFYNNEISEKSEIFDDQFSVERPDGSNFTLKIRSTKLEDSAMYFCASLPTGRYGYTFGSGTRLTVV.

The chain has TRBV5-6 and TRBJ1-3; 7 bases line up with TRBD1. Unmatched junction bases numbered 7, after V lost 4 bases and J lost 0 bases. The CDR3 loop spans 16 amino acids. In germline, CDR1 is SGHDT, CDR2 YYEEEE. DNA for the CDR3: TGTGCCAGCAGCGGGGACAGTCGGAGCTCTGGAAACACCATATATTTT. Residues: CASSGDSRSSGNTIYF.

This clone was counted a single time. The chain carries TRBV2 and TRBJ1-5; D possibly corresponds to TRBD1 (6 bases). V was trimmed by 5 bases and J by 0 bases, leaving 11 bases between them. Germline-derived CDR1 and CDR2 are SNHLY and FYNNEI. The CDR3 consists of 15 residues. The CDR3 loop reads CASSQTGYSNQPQHF. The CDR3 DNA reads TGTGCCAGCAGTCAAACAGGGTATAGCAATCAGCCCCAGCATTTT.